Listed below are T cell receptor beta chains from one sample, sequenced in a study of T cell responses to AZD1222 COVID-19 vaccine. The method was immunoSEQ multiplex PCR; TCRdb's version includes in-frame clones alone and lacks a portion of them. Among more than 100,000 clones, more than 85% were seen once, and the ten largest hold roughly 2.4%. The input for sequencing was peripheral blood, taken on day 0 of AZD1222 vaccination. The receptors shown here come from an adult in good health. Both conserved end residues are part of each CDR3. D genes are given only for firm matches. Clone size is given for some rows only: seen once, a few or many times, or a class if the clone is expanded.

len: 12
d_gene: NA
j_gene: TRBJ1-6
abundance: NA
v_gene: TRBV19
CDR3nt: TGTGCCAGTAGTATAGGGGAATCACCCCTCCACTTT
CDR3aa: CASSIGESPLHF

len: 16
d_gene: NA
j_gene: TRBJ1-2
abundance: NA
v_gene: TRBV28
CDR3nt: TGTGCCAGCAGTTTCGGCGGGGCAGGACATAACTATGGCTACACCTTC
CDR3aa: CASSFGGAGHNYGYTF

len: 12
d_gene: NA
j_gene: TRBJ2-5
abundance: NA
v_gene: TRBV20-1
CDR3nt: TGCAGTGCTAGTTATGGTCAAGAGACCCAGTACTTC
CDR3aa: CSASYGQETQYF

len: 16
d_gene: TRBD1
j_gene: TRBJ1-2
abundance: NA
v_gene: TRBV19
CDR3nt: TGTGCCAGTAGTATGGACGGGACAGCTACTTGGGGTGGCTACACCTTC
CDR3aa: CASSMDGTATWGGYTF

len: 12
d_gene: NA
j_gene: TRBJ2-1
abundance: NA
v_gene: TRBV27
CDR3nt: TGTGCCAGCAGTTCAGGGGAAGGGGAGCAGTTCTTC
CDR3aa: CASSSGEGEQFF

len: 13
d_gene: NA
j_gene: TRBJ2-7
abundance: NA
v_gene: TRBV3-1/TRBV3-2
CDR3nt: TGTGCCAGCAGCCAAGGGCAGCTTTACGAGCAGTACTTC
CDR3aa: CASSQGQLYEQYF

len: 14
d_gene: NA
j_gene: TRBJ2-5
abundance: NA
v_gene: TRBV5-6
CDR3nt: TGTGCCAGCAGCTTGGCTCCCATCGGGGAGACCCAGTACTTC
CDR3aa: CASSLAPIGETQYF

len: 16
d_gene: NA
j_gene: TRBJ1-1
abundance: NA
v_gene: TRBV24-1
CDR3nt: TGTGCCACCAGGGGGGGCCCGGGGAACCCGAACACTGAAGCTTTCTTT
CDR3aa: CATRGGPGNPNTEAFF

len: 13
d_gene: NA
j_gene: TRBJ1-1
abundance: NA
v_gene: TRBV30
CDR3nt: TGTGCCTGGAGACAAACCATGAACACTGAAGCTTTCTTT
CDR3aa: CAWRQTMNTEAFF

len: 17
d_gene: NA
j_gene: TRBJ1-6
abundance: NA
v_gene: TRBV11-2
CDR3nt: TGTGCCAGCAGCTTGGGCCCAGGGCCGGACTATAATTCACCCCTCCACTTT
CDR3aa: CASSLGPGPDYNSPLHF

len: 13
d_gene: NA
j_gene: TRBJ2-5
abundance: NA
v_gene: TRBV25-1
CDR3nt: TGTGCCAGCAGTTCGGACTTCCCAGAGACCCAGTACTTC
CDR3aa: CASSSDFPETQYF

len: 14
d_gene: TRBD2
j_gene: TRBJ2-4
abundance: NA
v_gene: TRBV20-1
CDR3nt: TGCAGTGCTAGTACGGGAGGAGCCAAAAACATTCAGTACTTC
CDR3aa: CSASTGGAKNIQYF

len: 11
d_gene: NA
j_gene: TRBJ2-5
abundance: once
v_gene: TRBV7-8
CDR3nt: TGTGCCACCGCGGGGCAAGAGACCCAGTACTTC
CDR3aa: CATAGQETQYF

len: 14
d_gene: NA
j_gene: TRBJ1-1
abundance: NA
v_gene: TRBV5-1
CDR3nt: TGCGCCAGCAGCTTGGAGGCAGTACGGCTGGGAGCTTTCTTT
CDR3aa: CASSLEAVRLGAFF

len: 15
d_gene: TRBD2
j_gene: TRBJ2-7
abundance: NA
v_gene: TRBV15
CDR3nt: TGTGCCACCAGCAGAGAGCGGGGGTACTCCTACGAGCAGTACTTC
CDR3aa: CATSRERGYSYEQYF

len: 13
d_gene: NA
j_gene: TRBJ2-7
abundance: NA
v_gene: TRBV24-1
CDR3nt: TGTGCCACCAGTGATGGGGGGACGCACGAGCAGTACTTC
CDR3aa: CATSDGGTHEQYF

len: 15
d_gene: TRBD1
j_gene: TRBJ1-2
abundance: NA
v_gene: TRBV7-9
CDR3nt: TGTGCCAGCACCTACGCAAGGGGGCAAGGGTATGGCTACACCTTC
CDR3aa: CASTYARGQGYGYTF